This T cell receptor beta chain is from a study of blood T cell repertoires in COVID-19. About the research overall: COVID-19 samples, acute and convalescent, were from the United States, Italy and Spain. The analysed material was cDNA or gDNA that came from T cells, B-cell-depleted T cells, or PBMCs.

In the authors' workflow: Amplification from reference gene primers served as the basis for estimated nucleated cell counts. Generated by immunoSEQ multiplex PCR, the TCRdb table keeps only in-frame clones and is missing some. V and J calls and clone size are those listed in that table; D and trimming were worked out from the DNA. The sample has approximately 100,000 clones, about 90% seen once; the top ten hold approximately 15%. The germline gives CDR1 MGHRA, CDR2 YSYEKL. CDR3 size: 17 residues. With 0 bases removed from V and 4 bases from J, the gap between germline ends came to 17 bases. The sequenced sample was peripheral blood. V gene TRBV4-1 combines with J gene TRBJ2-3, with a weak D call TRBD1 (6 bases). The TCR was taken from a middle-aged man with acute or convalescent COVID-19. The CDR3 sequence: CASSQDTLQGGPDTQYF. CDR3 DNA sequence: TGCGCCAGCAGCCAAGATACTTTACAGGGTGGCCCAGATACGCAGTATTTT.